Listed here are 31 T cell receptor beta chains from one sample, sequenced in a study of cytomegalovirus exposure and HLA in healthy donors. Measured with immunoSEQ multiplex PCR; TCRdb has only the in-frame clones, and not every one. The table lists around 220,000 clones, just over 85% of them singletons. The source material was PBMCs. The receptor source for this set is a woman aged 18-29 years in good health and CMV-seronegative.

This rearrangement joins TRBV7-2 to TRBJ1-2; 8 nucleotides line up with TRBD1. Germline trimming cut 5 bases from V and 4 bases from J; bases unmatched to any gene: 9. CDR1 is SGHTA and CDR2 is FQGNSA in the germline V gene. The CDR3 is made up of 15 amino acids. The CDR3 DNA reads TGTGCCAGCAGCCCCCAGACAGGGGTAAGCTATGGCTACACCTTC. Its protein is CASSPQTGVSYGYTF. The full variable domain, with the rest looked up from reference TRBV7-2 and TRBJ1-2, is GAGVSQSPSNKVTEKGKDVELRCDPISGHTALYWYRQSLGQGLEFLIYFQGNSAPDKSGLPSDRFSAERTGGSVSTLTIQRTQQEDSAVYLCASSPQTGVSYGYTFGSGTRLTVV.

This clone was seen only a few times. The chain uses TRBV28 and TRBJ2-7, with 10 positions matching TRBD1. CDR1 MDHEN and CDR2 SYDVKM come from the germline V gene. The CDR3 covers 15 residues. V shed 5 bases, J shed 2 bases, and the junction held 6 bases outside the gene matches. The CDR3 DNA sequence: TGTGCCAGCAGTCCATCGACAGGGGGCACCTACGAGCAGTACTTC. Amino acid sequence: CASSPSTGGTYEQYF.

The V and J genes are TRBV28 and TRBJ2-2; a possible D gene is TRBD1 (5 bases). Per germline, CDR1 MDHEN and CDR2 SYDVKM. Trimming removed 3 bases from V and 7 bases from J, with 6 bases in between. CDR3 length equals 12 residues. CDR3 in DNA: TGTGCCAGCAGTTTTCAGGGCGGGGAGCTGTTTTTT. Translation: CASSFQGGELFF.

The rearrangement joins TRBV5-1 to TRBJ2-7; 10 positions match TRBD2. The CDR3 has 15 amino acids. V shed 1 base, J shed 2 bases, and the junction held 3 bases outside the gene matches. Per the germline V gene, CDR1 is SGHRS and CDR2 is YFSETQ. The CDR3 region is CASSLLAGETYEQYF. CDR3 DNA sequence: TGCGCCAGCAGCTTGCTAGCGGGAGAGACCTACGAGCAGTACTTC.

This chain connects TRBV30 to TRBJ2-7; D is perhaps TRBD2 (5 bases). V dropped 5 bases and J dropped 2 bases, with 13 bases sitting between them. CDR1 and CDR2 (germline): GTSNPN, SVGIG (reference sequence). The CDR3 loop spans 13 amino acids. The CDR3: CAWGEDYAYEQYF. CDR3 DNA: TGTGCCTGGGGAGAAGACTACGCCTACGAGCAGTACTTC.

The V gene is TRBV30, the J gene TRBJ2-2; no firm D call. V lost 6 bases to trimming and J lost 1 base, with 15 bases between them. This CDR3 has 15 amino acids. Germline V lookup: CDR1 GTSNPN, CDR2 SVGIG (reference sequence). The CDR3 loop is CACYRGPWNTGELFF. The CDR3 coding sequence is TGTGCCTGTTATCGTGGGCCTTGGAACACCGGGGAGCTGTTTTTT.

The sample holds a few counts of this clone. This chain links TRBV19 with TRBJ2-5; 10 bases match TRBD1. The germline V gene has CDR1 LNHDA and CDR2 SQIVND (reference sequence). The V gene end was trimmed by 6 bases and the J gene end by 4 bases; junction bases not matched to a gene: 2. CDR3 size: 13 residues. CDR3 nucleotides: TGTGCCAGTAGGACAGGGGGCGCAGAGACCCAGTACTTC. The encoded protein is CASRTGGAETQYF.

The gene calls are TRBV27 and TRBJ2-1; D might be TRBD1 (6 bases). This CDR3 is 16 amino acids long. Germline assignment: CDR1 MNHEY and CDR2 SMNVEV (reference sequence). Trimming left V 4 bases short and J 8 bases short, with 21 bases between. The CDR3 loop reads CASSSPFLQGSHEQFF. Written as DNA, the CDR3 is TGTGCCAGCAGTTCGCCTTTTCTACAGGGTTCCCATGAGCAGTTCTTC.

The rearrangement uses TRBV27 and TRBJ2-7, with 10 bases that match TRBD2. Germline V CDR1 and CDR2: MNHEY, SMNVEV (reference sequence). Losses at the gene ends were 5 bases for V and 4 bases for J; bases not matched to a gene: 8. The CDR3 is 15 amino acids. CDR3 loop: CASSNRAGGLYEQYF. Here the CDR3 DNA reads TGTGCCAGCAGTAACAGAGCGGGAGGGCTGTACGAGCAGTACTTC.

The chain has TRBV7-8 and TRBJ2-3; TRBD2 might be the D (6 bases). This CDR3 has 15 residues. Trimming left V 5 bases short and J 8 bases short, with 20 bases between. Germline-derived CDR1 and CDR2 are SGHVS and FQNEAQ. The CDR3 nucleotides are TGTGCCAGCAGCCCCAACCCGGACTATTCGCGTACGCAGTATTTT. Translating it yields CASSPNPDYSRTQYF.

For this clone: The sample holds other DNA sequences that translate to the same CDR3. The rearrangement links TRBV28 to TRBJ2-7; TRBD1 matches at 9 bases. The CDR3 loop spans 13 amino acids. V shed 6 bases and J 3 bases; nucleotides not matched to a gene: 3. Germline CDR1 reads MDHEN; CDR2 reads SYDVKM. DNA of the CDR3: TGTGCCAGCAGCTCGGGACAGGGCTACGAGCAGTACTTC. Its protein is CASSSGQGYEQYF.

The chain links TRBV28 to TRBJ1-5; a weak D match, TRBD1 (6 bases). CDR3 length: 14 residues. Germline loops: CDR1 MDHEN, CDR2 SYDVKM. Trimming took 7 bases from V and 4 from J, leaving 14 bases between them. The CDR3 bases are TGTGCCAGCAAAGCGGGGGGCTGGAATCAGCCCCAGCATTTT. Encoded protein: CASKAGGWNQPQHF. The entire variable domain, with the rest obtained from reference TRBV28 and TRBJ1-5, is as follows: DVKVTQSSRYLVKRTGEKVFLECVQDMDHENMFWYRQDPGLGLRLIYFSYDVKMKEKGDIPEGYSVSREKKERFSLILESASTNQTSMYLCASKAGGWNQPQHFGDGTRLSIL.

The chain is built from TRBV5-5 and TRBJ2-7, with 15 nucleotides matching TRBD2. Trimming at V came to 4 bases and at J to 6 bases, leaving 11 bases not matched to a gene. Germline CDR1 is SGHKS and CDR2 is YYEKEE (reference sequence). CDR3 size: 17 residues. The CDR3: CASSKGLAGGPRSEQYF. The DNA of the CDR3 is TGTGCCAGCAGCAAAGGACTAGCGGGAGGGCCTCGATCCGAGCAGTACTTC.

In DNA, the CDR3 is TGTGCCAGCAGCTTCCGTTCCGAGCAGTACTTC. Its protein is CASSFRSEQYF. V usage is TRBV7-8 and J usage is TRBJ2-7; no clear D gene. V lost 3 bases and J lost 6, with 6 bases in between. CDR1 is SGHVS, CDR2 FQNEAQ, per germline. The CDR3 has 11 residues. Full variable domain (rest looked up from reference TRBV7-8 and TRBJ2-7): GAGVSQSPRYKVAKRGQDVALRCDPISGHVSLFWYQQALGQGPEFLTYFQNEAQLDKSGLPSDRFFAERPEGSVSTLKIQRTQQEDSAVYLCASSFRSEQYFGPGTRLTVT.

The J gene is TRBJ2-1, the V gene TRBV19; 9 bases agree with TRBD1. Germline V CDR1 and CDR2: LNHDA, SQIVND (reference sequence). The trim removed 2 bases at V and 5 bases at J, leaving 7 bases unmatched. The CDR3 has 16 residues. CDR3 DNA sequence: TGTGCCAGTAGTATAACGGTGGGACAGGGAGACAATGAGCAGTTCTTC. This codes for CASSITVGQGDNEQFF. Full variable domain (missing parts from reference TRBV19 and TRBJ2-1): DGGITQSPKYLFRKEGQNVTLSCEQNLNHDAMYWYRQDPGQGLRLIYYSQIVNDFQKGDIAEGYSVSREKKESFPLTVTSAQKNPTAFYLCASSITVGQGDNEQFFGPGTRLTVL.

The chain uses TRBV14 and TRBJ2-7; possibly TRBD2 for D (6 bases). The CDR3 contains 20 residues. V lost 3 bases and J 0 bases, leaving 27 bases between the germline ends. Germline lookup yields CDR1 SGHDN and CDR2 FVKESK. The CDR3 sequence is CASSQATRLNSPTPSYEQYF. The CDR3 nucleotides are TGTGCCAGCAGCCAGGCGACTAGACTAAATTCTCCGACACCCTCCTACGAGCAGTACTTC.

The rearrangement joins TRBV6-6 to TRBJ2-7, with D possibly TRBD2 on 5 matching bases. The germline V and J ends were trimmed by 0 bases and 2 bases, with 14 bases remaining between them. The V gene's germline CDR1 is MNHNY and CDR2 SVGAGI (reference sequence). CDR3 size: 16 residues. CDR3 loop: CASSYSGSAAAYEQYF. CDR3 DNA: TGTGCCAGCAGTTACTCGGGTTCAGCGGCAGCCTACGAGCAGTACTTC.

This chain connects TRBV28 to TRBJ2-2; 11 bases are shared with TRBD2. J lost 9 bases, V lost 3 bases, and 6 bases had no gene match. CDR1 and CDR2 (germline): MDHEN, SYDVKM. The CDR3 runs to 15 residues. The CDR3 DNA reads TGTGCCAGCAGTTTCCTTAGCGGGAGGGGCCGGGAGCTGTTTTTT. Translating it yields CASSFLSGRGRELFF.

V and J are TRBV4-1 and TRBJ2-3; TRBD2 matches 11 bases. This CDR3 spans 20 amino acids. Germline V gene lookup returns CDR1 MGHRA and CDR2 YSYEKL. V shed 1 base, J shed 4 bases, and the junction held 16 bases outside the gene matches. The CDR3 coding sequence is TGCGCCAGCAGCCAAGGTCAACTAGCGGGAGATGATTGGAATGCAGATACGCAGTATTTT. Translated, it gives CASSQGQLAGDDWNADTQYF.

The chain employs TRBV19 and TRBJ1-5; 9 bases are a match to TRBD1. Germline loops: CDR1 LNHDA, CDR2 SQIVND (reference sequence). Germline trimming cut 7 bases from V and 1 base from J; bases unmatched to any gene: 2. The CDR3 is 14 amino acids. The CDR3 coding sequence is TGTGCCAGTATGGGACAGGGCAGCAATCAGCCCCAGCATTTT. Its protein is CASMGQGSNQPQHF.

CDR3 protein: CASSFDTNYGYTF. In DNA form, the CDR3 reads TGTGCCAGCAGCTTCGACACAAACTATGGCTACACCTTC. The chain employs TRBV7-9 and TRBJ1-2; no clear D. The CDR3 consists of 13 residues. With 3 bases removed from V and 2 bases from J, the gap between germline ends came to 7 bases. Germline V gene data show CDR1 as SEHNR and CDR2 as FQNEAQ (reference sequence).

The CDR3 nucleotides are TGTGCCAGCAGTTTACGAGCTAGCGGGAGCTACGCGAACACCGGGGAGCTGTTTTTT. Its translation: CASSLRASGSYANTGELFF. The chain uses TRBV27 and TRBJ2-2, with 10 bases identical to TRBD2. Germline assignment: CDR1 MNHEY and CDR2 SMNVEV (reference sequence). V trimming: 2 bases; J trimming: 0 bases; junction bases outside the gene matches: 9. The CDR3 has 19 amino acids.

The chain joins TRBV6-6 to TRBJ2-7, with TRBD1 as a possible D gene (6 bases). The CDR3 covers 14 residues. Deletions cut 5 bases from V and 2 bases from J, with 13 bases between. Germline loops: CDR1 MNHNY, CDR2 SVGAGI (reference sequence). CDR3: CASSRNDRTYEQYF. The CDR3 DNA is TGTGCCAGCAGTCGTAATGACAGGACCTACGAGCAGTACTTC.

This chain connects TRBV27 to TRBJ1-2; 9 bases line up with TRBD1. This CDR3 is 15 amino acids long. CDR1 and CDR2 (germline): MNHEY, SMNVEV (reference sequence). V dropped 2 bases and J dropped 4; count of bases not matched to a gene: 5. CDR3 coding DNA: TGTGCCAGCAGTTTAACGGAGACAGGGGGCTATGGCTACACCTTC. It translates to CASSLTETGGYGYTF.

The gene calls are TRBV6-5 and TRBJ2-1, with 7 bases aligning to TRBD1. The CDR3 has 15 residues. CDR1 and CDR2 (germline): MNHEY, SVGAGI. V dropped 5 bases and J dropped 6; count of bases not matched to a gene: 10. CDR3 sequence: CASSMGQPRANEQFF. The CDR3 DNA follows: TGTGCCAGCAGTATGGGACAGCCCAGGGCCAATGAGCAGTTCTTC.

The V gene is TRBV7-9, the J gene TRBJ2-7, with D maybe TRBD2 (5 bases). V gave up 1 base and J gave up 4 bases, with 11 bases separating them. The germline gives CDR1 SEHNR, CDR2 FQNEAQ (reference sequence). CDR3 length: 14 residues. The CDR3 reads CASSLGGWLYEQYF. The CDR3 DNA follows: TGTGCCAGCAGCTTAGGAGGGTGGTTGTACGAGCAGTACTTC.

The rearrangement uses TRBV18 and TRBJ1-3; TRBD1 is a possible D gene (6 bases). CDR1 KGHSH and CDR2 LQKENI come from the germline V gene. Between the trimmed V and J ends, which lost 3 bases and 0 bases, there was a span of 12 bases. The CDR3 extends over 16 amino acids. The CDR3 protein is CASSPNTGSSGNTIYF. In DNA, the CDR3 is TGTGCCAGCTCACCGAACACAGGGAGCTCTGGAAACACCATATATTTT.

This sequence joins TRBV28 and TRBJ1-5, with 9 bases that match TRBD1. The trim removed 10 bases at V and 7 bases at J, leaving 11 bases unmatched. The V gene's germline CDR1 is MDHEN and CDR2 SYDVKM. This CDR3 has 14 residues. CDR3 loop: CATYFRQGVQPQHF. The CDR3 nucleotides read TGTGCCACCTACTTCAGACAGGGGGTACAGCCCCAGCATTTT.

This chain uses TRBV28 with TRBJ2-1; TRBD2 matches 12 bases. CDR3 size: 14 residues. Germline-derived CDR1 and CDR2 are MDHEN and SYDVKM. The V and J ends lost 5 bases and 6 bases, in that order; junction bases with no gene match: 2. CDR3 nucleotides: TGTGCCAGCAGTAGACTAGCGGGAGCCAATGAGCAGTTCTTC. This gives the protein CASSRLAGANEQFF. The complete variable domain, with remaining parts taken from reference TRBV28 and TRBJ2-1, reads DVKVTQSSRYLVKRTGEKVFLECVQDMDHENMFWYRQDPGLGLRLIYFSYDVKMKEKGDIPEGYSVSREKKERFSLILESASTNQTSMYLCASSRLAGANEQFFGPGTRLTVL.

This clone has more than one count but fewer than ten. The CDR3 nucleotides are TGTGCCAGCAGTGGAACGGTCCTAAGCTCCTACAATGAGCAGTTCTTC. Encoded protein: CASSGTVLSSYNEQFF. This rearrangement joins TRBV2 to TRBJ2-1, with D unresolved. CDR3 length equals 16 residues. The germline V and J ends were trimmed by 4 bases and 0 bases, with 13 bases remaining between them. CDR1 is SNHLY, CDR2 FYNNEI, per germline.

This clone was observed a single time. The chain joins TRBV5-4 to TRBJ2-1, with 9 nucleotides matching TRBD1. The CDR3 is 17 amino acids. The germline gives CDR1 SGHNT, CDR2 YYREEE (reference sequence). J lost 4 bases, V lost 0 bases, and 8 bases had no gene match. The CDR3 protein is CASSLVLPGQGYNEQFF. The CDR3 DNA reads as TGTGCCAGCAGCTTGGTCCTCCCGGGACAGGGATACAATGAGCAGTTCTTC.